This T cell receptor (beta chain) was sequenced for a study of CD8 T cells in ankylosing spondylitis (dated 2017 in TCRdb). Background for the entire study: T cell receptor beta repertoires were profiled in healthy donors and ankylosing spondylitis patients so that disease-linked TCR variants could be found. The full study cohort was made up of about two dozen ankylosing spondylitis patients and some 100 healthy donors. Peripheral blood samples were taken, and synovial fluid was additionally collected from ankylosing spondylitis patients.

The sequencer listed for this sample is Illumina HiSeq 2500. TCR beta libraries were prepared by quantitative 5'-RACE with molecular barcodes. On the study's bioinformatics: A new computational method, built on a probabilistic model of VDJ rearrangement, was used to identify disease-linked TCR variants. TCRdb itself trimmed the public reads at Q25 with fastp, ran MiXCR and retained productive beta chains. Each CDR3 protein gets just one entry, which takes the most common genes and DNA from the rows behind it. V and J calls and clone size were set by TCRdb, not the authors. Recorded for this sample are 650,000 to 800,000 distinct CDR3 sequences; about 20% of them occurred a single time. Around 19% of the sample is held by the ten biggest clonotypes. Findings and caveats that apply to the study as a whole: Some TCR beta motif variants had previously been reported in synovial fluid and blood of reactive arthritis patients, which suggested common disease-initiation mechanisms. A TCR beta motif of 7 or 8 highly homologous amino acid variants appeared characteristic of blood from ankylosing spondylitis patients. The disease-linked clones were reported as significantly enriched in matched synovial fluid samples from ankylosing spondylitis patients. In peripheral blood, the disease-linked clones were found at relatively low frequencies and had a CD8+ phenotype.

This clonotype has a handful of counts. Its antigen remains undetermined. No quality values exist for individual bases; no much larger clone is one base distant. The TCR originated in a male donor with ankylosing spondylitis. The sequenced material came from blood, either unsorted or a sorted T cell fraction (not recorded which).

This receptor has the CDR3 CASSRTDRVNSPLHF. The nucleotide sequence reads TGTGCCAGCAGCCGAACCGACAGGGTTAATTCACCCCTCCACTTT. The V and J segments used are TRBV7-3 and TRBJ1-6; 7 of the junction bases match TRBD1. Looking up the germline V gene yields CDR1 SGHTA and CDR2 FQGTGA. There are 15 amino acids in the CDR3, from cysteine to phenylalanine inclusive. Only the CDR3 DNA is retained, 45 bases long and in frame from the first base. V is trimmed back by 5 bases and J by 6 bases, and the junction contains 7 bases that no gene match accounts for.